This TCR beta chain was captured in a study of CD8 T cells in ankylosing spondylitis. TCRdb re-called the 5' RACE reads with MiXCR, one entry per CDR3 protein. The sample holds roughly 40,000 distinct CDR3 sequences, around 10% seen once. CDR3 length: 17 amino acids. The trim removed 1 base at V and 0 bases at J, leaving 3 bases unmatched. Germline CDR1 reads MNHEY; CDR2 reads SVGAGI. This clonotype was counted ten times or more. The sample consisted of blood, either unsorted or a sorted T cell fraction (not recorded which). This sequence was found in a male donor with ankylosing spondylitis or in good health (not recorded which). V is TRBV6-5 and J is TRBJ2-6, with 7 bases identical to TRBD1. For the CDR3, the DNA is TGTGCCAGCAGTTACTGGGACAGTAGCTCTGGGGCCAACGTCCTGACTTTC. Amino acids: CASSYWDSSSGANVLTF.